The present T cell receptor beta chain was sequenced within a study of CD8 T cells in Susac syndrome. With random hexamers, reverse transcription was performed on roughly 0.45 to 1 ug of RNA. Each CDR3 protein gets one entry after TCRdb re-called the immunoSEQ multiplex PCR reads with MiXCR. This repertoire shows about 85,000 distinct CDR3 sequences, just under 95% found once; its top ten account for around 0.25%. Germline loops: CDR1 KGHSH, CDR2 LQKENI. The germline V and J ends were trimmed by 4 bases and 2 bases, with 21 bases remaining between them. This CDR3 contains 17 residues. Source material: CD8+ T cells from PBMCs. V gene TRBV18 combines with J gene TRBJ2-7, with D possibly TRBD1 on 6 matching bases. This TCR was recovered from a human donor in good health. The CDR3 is CASSHKPQGPSTYEQYF. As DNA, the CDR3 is TGTGCCAGCTCACACAAACCACAGGGACCATCGACCTACGAGCAGTACTTC.